This T cell receptor beta chain is drawn from a study of cytomegalovirus exposure and HLA in healthy donors. Only in-frame clones appear in the TCRdb table, and some are missing; sequencing was by immunoSEQ multiplex PCR. The sample includes about 120,000 clones, approximately 88% of them seen just once. Germline V CDR1 and CDR2: SEHNR, FQNEAQ (reference sequence). This CDR3 has 17 amino acids. The trim removed 6 bases at V and 4 bases at J, leaving 16 bases unmatched. This clonotype was sampled from a woman aged 18-30 years in good health and CMV-seropositive. The J gene is TRBJ1-2, the V gene TRBV7-9, with 8 positions matching TRBD1. The sample was PBMCs. The CDR3, as DNA: TGTGCCAGCAGACGAAAAGTCCTCGGGACAGGACCCTATGGCTACACCTTC. Its translation is CASRRKVLGTGPYGYTF.